The 30 T cell receptor beta chains listed next were all sequenced from one sample in a study of a mutant IDH1 vaccine in newly diagnosed glioma. Method: immunoSEQ multiplex PCR; TCRdb's copy keeps in-frame clones and lacks some. Of tens of thousands of clones in the sample, about 90% are singletons; the top ten hold around 1.7%. No antigen has been identified for these receptors. Time point: week 35, safety follow-up. What each vaccine dose contained was 300 ug of mutant IDH1 20-mer peptide, accompanied by topical imiquimod. The material sequenced was PBMCs, taken from a glioma patient whose treatment included an IDH1 peptide vaccine. The receptors shown here come from a man between 40 and 49 years old with glioma.

The V gene is TRBV9, the J gene TRBJ2-5; TRBD2 aligns across 9 bases. With 4 bases clipped from V and 4 bases from J, the junction kept 8 bases outside the gene matches. Per germline, CDR1 SGDLS and CDR2 YYNGEE. The CDR3 extends over 15 amino acids. The CDR3 sequence: CASSPEGAGGETQYF. The CDR3, as DNA: TGTGCCAGCAGCCCAGAAGGAGCGGGAGGAGAGACCCAGTACTTC.

V and J are TRBV7-2 and TRBJ2-7; TRBD2 matches at 13 bases. J was trimmed by 0 bases and V by 0 bases; bases with no gene match: 5. The germline V gene encodes CDR1 SGHTA and CDR2 FQGNSA. The CDR3 consists of 18 residues. The DNA of the CDR3 is TGTGCCAGCAGCTTAGCCGGGACTAGCGGGGTGAGCTCCTACGAGCAGTACTTC. It specifies CASSLAGTSGVSSYEQYF.

This clone has only one observation. This rearrangement joins TRBV5-4 to TRBJ2-5; perhaps TRBD2 as D (5 bases). Germline V gene data show CDR1 as SGHNT and CDR2 as YYREEE (reference sequence). CDR3 length: 15 amino acids. Trimming removed 1 base from V and 2 bases from J, with 12 bases in between. The CDR3 coding sequence is TGTGCCAGCAGCTTGATGGGCCGGGGTCAAGAGACCCAGTACTTC. It is translated as CASSLMGRGQETQYF. Based on the CDR3 plus reference TRBV5-4 and TRBJ2-5, the full variable domain is ETGVTQSPTHLIKTRGQQVTLRCSSQSGHNTVSWYQQALGQGPQFIFQYYREEENGRGNFPPRFSGLQFPNYSSELNVNALELDDSALYLCASSLMGRGQETQYFGPGTRLLVL.

The V gene is TRBV7-6, the J gene TRBJ2-7; 10 nucleotides align to TRBD2. CDR1 and CDR2 from the germline V gene are SGHVS and FNYEAQ. CDR3 length equals 15 residues. Trimming at V came to 5 bases and at J to 3 bases, leaving 7 bases not matched to a gene. CDR3 residues: CASSASLAGLYEQYF. The CDR3 region has the DNA TGTGCCAGCAGCGCATCACTAGCGGGGCTCTACGAGCAGTACTTC.

This clone was counted a few times. V is TRBV5-6 and J is TRBJ2-5, with a possible D match to TRBD2 (5 bases). The CDR3 spans 13 residues. Trimming removed 0 bases from V and 5 bases from J, with 8 bases in between. CDR1 and CDR2 from the germline V gene are SGHDT and YYEEEE. For the CDR3, the DNA is TGTGCCAGCAGCTTGGTTGGAGGTGAGACCCAGTACTTC. Its protein is CASSLVGGETQYF.

This clone counts as medium-sized. The chain joins TRBV4-3 to TRBJ1-4, with 8 bases aligning to TRBD1. This CDR3 is 16 amino acids long. CDR1 is LGHNA and CDR2 is YSLEER in the germline V gene. V lost 0 bases and J lost 10; bases outside the gene matches: 10. CDR3 bases: TGCGCCAGCAGCCAAGATTCAGGAGACAGGGGTGTAAAACTGTTTTTT. Its protein product is CASSQDSGDRGVKLFF.

The chain carries TRBV7-2 and TRBJ2-2, with unresolved D. Germline V gene lookup returns CDR1 SGHTA and CDR2 FQGNSA. The CDR3 spans 11 residues. V was clipped by 6 bases and J by 5 bases, with 4 bases between them. In DNA form, the CDR3 reads TGTGCCAGCAGACTAACCGGGGAGCTGTTTTTT. Translating it yields CASRLTGELFF.

This clone was seen a handful of times. V gene TRBV11-2 combines with J gene TRBJ2-3, with D unclear. V was pared by 5 bases and J by 2 bases, with 5 bases between. This CDR3 comprises 12 residues. Germline-derived CDR1 and CDR2 are SGHAT and FQNNGV. CDR3 coding DNA: TGTGCCAGCAGCAAAACCACAGATACGCAGTATTTT. Amino acid sequence: CASSKTTDTQYF.

The chain is built from TRBV18 and TRBJ2-3, with D tentatively TRBD1 or TRBD2 (6 bases each). The CDR3 extends over 14 amino acids. Trimming shortened V by 6 bases and J by 0 bases, and 10 bases separated the two germline ends. The V gene's germline CDR1 is KGHSH and CDR2 LQKENI. CDR3 in DNA: TGTGCCAGCTCTTCGGGGGCTAGCACAGATACGCAGTATTTT. This sequence encodes CASSSGASTDTQYF.

The J gene is TRBJ2-5, the V gene TRBV18; perhaps D is TRBD1 or TRBD2 (5 bases each). The CDR3 spans 17 residues. Germline CDR1 and CDR2: KGHSH and LQKENI. V was pared by 2 bases and J by 7 bases, with 23 bases between. CDR3 bases: TGTGCCAGCTCACCAGATTGGGACGCGGCCAAGCCTTGGACCCAGTACTTC. This sequence encodes CASSPDWDAAKPWTQYF.

This clone was seen just once. The gene calls are TRBV4-2 and TRBJ2-1, with TRBD2 matching 8 bases. Germline CDR1 LGHNA, CDR2 YNFKEQ. CDR3 length: 16 residues. Trimming took 0 bases from V and 7 from J; bases not matched to a gene: 8. Written as DNA, the CDR3 is TGTGCCAGCAGCCAAGATGGGACTAGGGGGTCGAATGAGCAGTTCTTC. Protein sequence: CASSQDGTRGSNEQFF.

The V call is TRBV11-1, the J call TRBJ1-1, with TRBD1 identical over 7 bases. Trimming removed 5 bases from V and 5 bases from J; junction bases left unmatched: 8. The CDR3 runs to 14 residues. Germline CDR1 is SGHAT and CDR2 is FQDESV (reference sequence). DNA of the CDR3: TGTGCCAGCAGCGGCAGAGACAGGGCTACTGAAGCTTTCTTT. As protein: CASSGRDRATEAFF. Together with reference TRBV11-1 and TRBJ1-1, the CDR3 gives the full variable domain: EAEVAQSPRYKITEKSQAVAFWCDPISGHATLYWYRQILGQGPELLVQFQDESVVDDSQLPKDRFSAERLKGVDSTLKIQPAELGDSAMYLCASSGRDRATEAFFGQGTRLTVV.

This clone came up once. This chain uses TRBV19 with TRBJ1-1, with 8 bases lining up with TRBD1. This CDR3 is built from 12 residues. V lost 9 bases and J lost 5; bases outside the gene matches: 5. Germline V gene data show CDR1 as LNHDA and CDR2 as SQIVND (reference sequence). This chain's CDR3 is CASRTGRTEAFF. CDR3 in DNA: TGTGCCAGCCGGACAGGGCGTACTGAAGCTTTCTTT.

The chain uses TRBV5-5 and TRBJ2-7, with D hard to call. The germline CDR1 and CDR2 sequences are SGHKS and YYEKEE (reference sequence). The CDR3 runs to 13 residues. V was trimmed by 1 base and J by 2 bases, leaving 7 bases between them. The chain's CDR3 is CASSLHETYEQYF. The DNA of the CDR3 is TGTGCCAGCAGCTTGCACGAGACCTACGAGCAGTACTTC.

With regard to this clone: Germline and junction disagree at one end, which may indicate a read error. Here the CDR3 DNA reads TGCGCCAGCAGCCAAGAGCCCGGGACAGCCTATGGCTACACCTTC. It is translated as CASSQEPGTAYGYTF. This chain joins TRBV5-4 and TRBJ1-2; 7 positions agree with TRBD1. The CDR3 has 15 residues. CDR1 is SGHNT, CDR2 YYREEE, per germline (reference sequence).

The chain links TRBV11-3 to TRBJ1-1, with D hard to call. The CDR3 loop spans 13 amino acids. The germline V gene encodes CDR1 SGHNT and CDR2 YENEEA. V gave up 3 bases and J gave up 1 base, with 6 bases separating them. In DNA, the CDR3 is TGTGCCAGCAGCTTTGGACCGAACACTGAAGCTTTCTTT. This translates into CASSFGPNTEAFF.

This chain uses TRBV5-6 with TRBJ1-2; 8 bases agree with TRBD1. The V gene end was trimmed by 3 bases and the J gene end by 0 bases; junction bases not matched to a gene: 1. Germline V gene data show CDR1 as SGHDT and CDR2 as YYEEEE. The CDR3 loop spans 14 amino acids. The CDR3 DNA sequence: TGTGCCAGCAGCTGGGACAGGTCTAACTATGGCTACACCTTC. Translated, it gives CASSWDRSNYGYTF.

The chain carries TRBV21-1 and TRBJ1-3. TRBV21-1 is a recognized pseudogene. The CDR3 covers 16 residues. CDR3 bases: TGTGCCAGCAGCCCCCTCGAAGGGTTAACCGGAAACACCATATATTTT. Encoded protein: CASSPLEGLTGNTIYF.

The rearrangement links TRBV25-1 to TRBJ2-7; 10 bases map to TRBD1. CDR1 MGHDK and CDR2 SYGVNS come from the germline V gene. After removal of 9 bases from V and 7 bases from J, the junction contained 12 bases not matched to a gene. The CDR3 loop spans 14 amino acids. The CDR3 DNA sequence: TGTGCCAGGGACCGGGACAGGGGCCCCGGGGAGCAGTACTTC. Amino acids: CARDRDRGPGEQYF.

This rearrangement joins TRBV18 to TRBJ2-1, with 7 bases aligning to TRBD1. This CDR3 is built from 14 residues. V lost 4 bases and J lost 8; bases outside the gene matches: 8. The V gene's germline CDR1 is KGHSH and CDR2 LQKENI. The chain's CDR3 is CASSQVRGGDEQFF. CDR3 coding DNA: TGTGCCAGCTCACAGGTTAGAGGGGGCGATGAGCAGTTCTTC.

The CDR3 spells CASSPTRTRSGANVLTF. CDR3 in DNA: TGCGCCAGCAGCCCAACCCGGACCCGCTCTGGGGCCAACGTCCTGACTTTC. The chain links TRBV4-3 to TRBJ2-6; no clear D. This CDR3 spans 17 amino acids. Looked up from germline, CDR1 is LGHNA and CDR2 is YSLEER. The ends were cut back, 4 bases at V and 0 bases at J, with 13 bases in the middle.

The chain links TRBV6-5 to TRBJ1-1; the D is unclear. Trimming removed 0 bases from V and 8 bases from J, with 10 bases in between. This CDR3 spans 13 amino acids. Per germline, CDR1 MNHEY and CDR2 SVGAGI. This CDR3 reads CASSYSSLGEAFF. CDR3 coding DNA: TGTGCCAGCAGTTACTCGAGTTTAGGAGAAGCTTTCTTT.

The rearrangement joins TRBV7-2 to TRBJ1-1; no definite D call. The germline CDR1 and CDR2 sequences are SGHTA and FQGNSA. Trimming shortened V by 1 base and J by 4 bases, and 7 bases separated the two germline ends. The CDR3 is 13 amino acids. CDR3 region: CASSLGGITEAFF. The CDR3 nucleotides are TGTGCCAGCAGCTTAGGGGGTATCACTGAAGCTTTCTTT. The full variable domain, with the rest looked up from reference TRBV7-2 and TRBJ1-1, is GAGVSQSPSNKVTEKGKDVELRCDPISGHTALYWYRQSLGQGLEFLIYFQGNSAPDKSGLPSDRFSAERTGGSVSTLTIQRTQQEDSAVYLCASSLGGITEAFFGQGTRLTVV.

The CDR3 DNA is TGTGCCGCAGCAGTATACGGGGGCACAGATACGCAGTATTTT. It is translated as CAAAVYGGTDTQYF. The chain couples TRBV5-6 to TRBJ2-3, with a possible D match to TRBD2 (5 bases). This CDR3 is built from 14 residues. The germline V and J ends were trimmed by 10 bases and 1 base, with 16 bases remaining between them. Germline CDR1 reads SGHDT; CDR2 reads YYEEEE.

The chain carries TRBV28 and TRBJ2-7; D call uncertain. The CDR3 sequence is 16 residues long. The V and J ends lost 4 bases and 2 bases respectively, with 18 bases between them. In germline, CDR1 is MDHEN, CDR2 SYDVKM. The CDR3 nucleotides read TGTGCCAGCAGTTCAATGTCAGGATCCCCCCCCTACGAGCAGTACTTC. It codes for CASSSMSGSPPYEQYF.

The J gene is TRBJ1-5, the V gene TRBV12-5; 7 nucleotides match TRBD1. The CDR3 has 13 amino acids. The germline V gene encodes CDR1 LGHNT and CDR2 FRNRAP. V lost 3 bases to trimming and J lost 7 bases; unmatched junction nucleotides: 3. The CDR3 protein is CASGLEGGQPQHF. Written as DNA, the CDR3 is TGTGCTAGTGGTTTAGAAGGGGGCCAGCCCCAGCATTTT. Variable domain in full (rest from reference TRBV12-5 and TRBJ1-5): DARVTQTPRHKVTEMGQEVTMRCQPILGHNTVFWYRQTMMQGLELLAYFRNRAPLDDSGMPKDRFSAEMPDATLATLKIQPSEPRDSAVYFCASGLEGGQPQHFGDGTRLSIL.

The CDR3 DNA reads as TGTGCCAGCTCACCCGACCAGAACACTGAAGCTTTCTTT. Amino acid sequence: CASSPDQNTEAFF. V is TRBV18 and J is TRBJ1-1, with D uncertain. The CDR3 totals 13 residues. Per the germline V gene, CDR1 is KGHSH and CDR2 is LQKENI. Between the trimmed V and J ends, which lost 3 bases and 1 base, there was a span of 6 bases.

CDR3 residues: CASSFRWTSGGNEQFF. DNA for the CDR3: TGTGCCAGCAGCTTCAGGTGGACTAGCGGGGGCAATGAGCAGTTCTTC. The chain joins TRBV7-2 to TRBJ2-1, with 13 bases identical to TRBD2. Germline V gene data show CDR1 as SGHTA and CDR2 as FQGNSA. V trimming: 3 bases; J trimming: 6 bases; junction bases outside the gene matches: 5. The CDR3 runs to 16 residues. The full variable domain, its missing parts supplied by reference TRBV7-2 and TRBJ2-1, is GAGVSQSPSNKVTEKGKDVELRCDPISGHTALYWYRQSLGQGLEFLIYFQGNSAPDKSGLPSDRFSAERTGGSVSTLTIQRTQQEDSAVYLCASSFRWTSGGNEQFFGPGTRLTVL.

CDR3 nucleotides: TGTGCCAGCAGCCGTCTCGGGTACGAGCAGTACTTC. Amino acid sequence: CASSRLGYEQYF. This rearrangement joins TRBV6-5 to TRBJ2-7; no reliable D call. The CDR3 totals 12 residues. The germline gives CDR1 MNHEY, CDR2 SVGAGI. Trimming shortened V by 6 bases and J by 4 bases, and 10 bases separated the two germline ends.

The V and J genes are TRBV5-1 and TRBJ2-3; D is perhaps TRBD1 (6 bases). Germline assignment: CDR1 SGHRS and CDR2 YFSETQ. The CDR3 runs 15 residues. The V and J ends lost 4 bases and 1 base respectively, with 13 bases between them. CDR3 protein: CASSLGTPRTDTQYF. The CDR3 nucleotides read TGCGCCAGCAGCCTCGGGACACCCCGCACAGATACGCAGTATTTT.